This T cell receptor (beta chain) came from a study of radiotherapy plus CTLA-4 blockade in lung cancer. On the study more broadly: Disease control was seen in approximately 31% of patients, objective responses in roughly 17%. Study-wide findings and caveats: Expansion in blood of tumor-derived TCR clones was seen after radiotherapy plus ipilimumab.

The CDR3 sequence is 13 residues long. The ends lost 3 bases at V and 7 bases at J; junction bases unmatched: 4. CDR1 and CDR2 from the germline V gene are SGHRS and YFSETQ. Notes on this clone: Its antigen remains unknown.

Some clones are missing from TCRdb's copy, which holds only in-frame ones; the method was immunoSEQ multiplex PCR. The sample includes roughly 50,000 clones, over 75% of them seen just once. J is TRBJ2-1 and V is TRBV5-1; 7 bases align to TRBD1. The sample here was peripheral blood, taken from a patient treated with radiotherapy plus ipilimumab. The origin of this receptor is a human donor with non-small cell lung cancer whose response to radiotherapy plus ipilimumab could not be evaluated. In DNA form, the CDR3 reads TGCGCCAGCAGCTGGGACAGAAATAATGAGCAGTTCTTC. This encodes CASSWDRNNEQFF.